The 12 T cell receptor beta chains below all came from one sample that was sequenced in a study of blood T cell repertoires in COVID-19. The method was immunoSEQ multiplex PCR; TCRdb's version includes in-frame clones alone and lacks a portion of them. The table lists about 91,000 clones, approximately 77% of them singletons, with just under 10% in the top ten. Sample: peripheral blood. Source of these receptors: an elderly woman with acute or convalescent COVID-19.

V is TRBV6-5 and J is TRBJ1-1; possible D gene TRBD1, 5 bases. CDR1 MNHEY and CDR2 SVGAGI come from the germline V gene. V shed 7 bases and J shed 0 bases, with 9 bases lying between them. The CDR3 runs to 13 residues. The CDR3 region is CASIGDMNTEAFF. The CDR3 DNA follows: TGTGCCAGCATAGGGGATATGAACACTGAAGCTTTCTTT.

The chain links TRBV24-1 to TRBJ1-1; perhaps TRBD1 as D (5 bases). This CDR3 spans 12 amino acids. Germline V gene data show CDR1 as KGHDR and CDR2 as SFDVKD. V was pared by 8 bases and J by 4 bases, with 10 bases between. The CDR3 bases are TGTGCCACCACCAACGGGGGCACTGAAGCTTTCTTT. Amino acid sequence: CATTNGGTEAFF.

CDR3 sequence: CASSTDRGGETQYF. DNA of the CDR3: TGTGCCTCTTCCACGGACAGGGGAGGAGAGACCCAGTACTTC. V is TRBV30 and J is TRBJ2-5, with 9 nucleotides matching TRBD1. The germline gives CDR1 GTSNPN, CDR2 SVGIG (reference sequence). CDR3 length equals 14 residues. V shed 7 bases and J 4 bases; nucleotides not matched to a gene: 10. Full variable domain (remainder filled in from reference TRBV30 and TRBJ2-5): SQTIHQWPATLVQPVGSPLSLECTVEGTSNPNLYWYRQAAGRGLQLLFYSVGIGQISSEVPQNLSASRPQDRQFILSSKKLLLSDSGFYLCASSTDRGGETQYFGPGTRLLVL.

Concerning this clone itself: Other DNA sequences in this sample translate to the same CDR3. The rearrangement joins TRBV3-1 (or the pseudogene TRBV3-2) to TRBJ1-5; the D is unclear. Germline values: CDR1 LGHDT, CDR2 YNNKEL (reference sequence). The V end was cut by 2 bases, the J end by 6 bases, with 8 bases between. The CDR3 is made up of 13 amino acids. The DNA of the CDR3 is TGTGCCAGCAGCCAATCCGGTAGTCAGCCCCAGCATTTT. Translation: CASSQSGSQPQHF.

The V gene is TRBV10-3, the J gene TRBJ1-5, with a tentative D call TRBD1 (5 bases). There are 14 residues in the CDR3. Trimming pared 3 bases from V and 2 bases from J, leaving 8 bases between. Germline V gene data show CDR1 as ENHRY and CDR2 as SYGVKD. The CDR3 sequence: CAISETGRNQPQHF. DNA of the CDR3: TGTGCCATCAGTGAAACAGGTCGCAATCAGCCCCAGCATTTT.

The rearrangement uses TRBV9 and TRBJ2-1; 9 bases agree with TRBD1. Trimming at V came to 1 base and at J to 6 bases, leaving 8 bases not matched to a gene. This CDR3 region has 16 residues. Germline V gives CDR1 SGDLS, CDR2 YYNGEE. The CDR3 reads CASSVLGQGLANEQFF. The CDR3 DNA reads TGTGCCAGCAGCGTATTGGGACAGGGATTAGCCAATGAGCAGTTCTTC. Based on the CDR3 plus reference TRBV9 and TRBJ2-1, the full variable domain is DSGVTQTPKHLITATGQRVTLRCSPRSGDLSVYWYQQSLDQGLQFLIQYYNGEERAKGNILERFSAQQFPDLHSELNLSSLELGDSALYFCASSVLGQGLANEQFFGPGTRLTVL.

This clone was seen only a few times. The J gene is TRBJ1-3, the V gene TRBV28; 7 bases are shared with TRBD1. V trimming: 6 bases; J trimming: 5 bases; junction bases outside the gene matches: 4. The V gene's germline CDR1 is MDHEN and CDR2 SYDVKM. This CDR3 is 13 amino acids long. The CDR3 is CASRSQGRNTIYF. The CDR3, as DNA: TGTGCCAGCAGATCACAGGGGAGAAACACCATATATTTT.

The V call is TRBV14, the J call TRBJ2-5; D might be TRBD2 (6 bases). The V end lost 2 bases, the J end lost 4 bases, and 17 bases lay between the germline ends. Germline CDR1 and CDR2: SGHDN and FVKESK. This CDR3 region has 16 residues. For the CDR3, the DNA is TGTGCCAGCAGCCAAACGTTCGGGAGCCGGGGAGAGACCCAGTACTTC. Residues: CASSQTFGSRGETQYF.

The rearrangement links TRBV7-2 to TRBJ2-3; the D is unclear. V gave up 4 bases and J gave up 6 bases, with 8 bases separating them. The CDR3 runs to 12 residues. From germline, CDR1 is SGHTA and CDR2 FQGNSA. CDR3 region: CASSSSPDTQYF. CDR3 DNA sequence: TGTGCCAGCAGCTCCTCCCCGGATACGCAGTATTTT.

The table lists this clone with a count of one. CDR3 in amino acids: CASSQDVSANYGYTF. CDR3 sequence (DNA): TGCGCCAGCAGCCAAGATGTATCAGCTAACTATGGCTACACCTTC. V usage is TRBV4-1 and J usage is TRBJ1-2; D ambiguous. The CDR3 runs 15 residues. The germline V gene encodes CDR1 MGHRA and CDR2 YSYEKL. V lost 0 bases, J lost 0 bases, and 8 bases lay in between.

The V call is TRBV7-8, the J call TRBJ1-6; D is possibly TRBD1 (6 bases). The CDR3 has 15 amino acids. Germline V gene lookup returns CDR1 SGHVS and CDR2 FQNEAQ. Trimming removed 1 base from V and 5 bases from J, with 9 bases in between. CDR3 sequence reads: CASSLGTVDNSPLHF. The CDR3 nucleotides read TGTGCCAGCAGCTTAGGGACAGTCGATAATTCACCCCTCCACTTT.

This rearrangement joins TRBV24-1 to TRBJ2-2; 9 nucleotides match TRBD1. This CDR3 contains 16 residues. V was clipped by 1 base and J by 7 bases; unmatched bases: 6. The V gene's germline CDR1 is KGHDR and CDR2 SFDVKD. CDR3 bases: TGTGCCACCAGTGATTTTGGGACAGGGTATCACGGGGAGCTGTTTTTT. Amino acids: CATSDFGTGYHGELFF.